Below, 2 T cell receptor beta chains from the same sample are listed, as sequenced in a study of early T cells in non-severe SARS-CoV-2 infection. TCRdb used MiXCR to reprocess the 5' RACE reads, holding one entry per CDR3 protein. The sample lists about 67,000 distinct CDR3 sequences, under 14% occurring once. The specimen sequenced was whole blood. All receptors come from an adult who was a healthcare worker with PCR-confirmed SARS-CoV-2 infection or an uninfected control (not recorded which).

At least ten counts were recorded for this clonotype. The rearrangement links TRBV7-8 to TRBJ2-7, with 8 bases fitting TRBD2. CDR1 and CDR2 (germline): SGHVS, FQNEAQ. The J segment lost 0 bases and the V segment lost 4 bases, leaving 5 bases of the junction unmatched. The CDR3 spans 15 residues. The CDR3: CASSSGLASSYEQYF. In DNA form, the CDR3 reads TGTGCCAGCAGCTCAGGACTAGCCAGCTCCTACGAGCAGTACTTC.

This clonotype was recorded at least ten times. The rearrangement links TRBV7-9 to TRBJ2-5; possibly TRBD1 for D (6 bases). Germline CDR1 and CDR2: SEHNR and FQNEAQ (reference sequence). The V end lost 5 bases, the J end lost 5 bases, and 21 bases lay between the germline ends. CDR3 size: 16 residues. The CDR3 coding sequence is TGTGCCAGCAGCCCCCTCCCAACAGGGCGGAGGGAGACCCAGTACTTC. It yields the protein CASSPLPTGRRETQYF.